The sequence of this T cell receptor beta chain was determined in a study of blood T cell repertoires in COVID-19. Study as a whole: The United States, Italy and Spain were the sources of the acute and convalescent COVID-19 samples. The analysed material was cDNA or gDNA that came from T cells, B-cell-depleted T cells, or PBMCs.

Repertoires were generated with immunoSEQ multiplex PCR, while TCRdb's copy carries only in-frame clones and drops some. The table shows under 350,000 clones, with just over 85% occurring only once. Across about two dozen US areas, participants ranged in age from roughly 18 to 95 years. The length of the CDR3 is 15 residues. Trimming cost V 3 bases and J 3 bases; bases outside gene matches: 4. Per germline, CDR1 LGHDT and CDR2 YNNKEL (reference sequence). This clonotype was obtained from a woman in her thirties or forties with acute COVID-19. The J gene is TRBJ2-7, the V gene TRBV3-1 (or the pseudogene TRBV3-2); TRBD1 matches 11 bases. Sequencing input: PBMCs or T cells enriched from blood (not recorded which). CDR3 coding DNA: TGTGCCAGCAGCCAGGGACAGGGGGACGGCTACGAGCAGTACTTC. Its translation is CASSQGQGDGYEQYF.